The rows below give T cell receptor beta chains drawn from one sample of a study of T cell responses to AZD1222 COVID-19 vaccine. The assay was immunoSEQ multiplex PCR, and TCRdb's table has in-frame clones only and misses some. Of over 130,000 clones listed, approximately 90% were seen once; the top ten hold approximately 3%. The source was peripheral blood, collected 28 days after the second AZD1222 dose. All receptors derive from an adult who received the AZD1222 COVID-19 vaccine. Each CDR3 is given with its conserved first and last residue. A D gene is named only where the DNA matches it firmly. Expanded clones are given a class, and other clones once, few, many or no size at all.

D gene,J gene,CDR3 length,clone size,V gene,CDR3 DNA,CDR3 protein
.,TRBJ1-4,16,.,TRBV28,TGTGCCAGCAGTTTATCAAGGGGAGCAACTAATGAAAAACTGTTTTTT,CASSLSRGATNEKLFF
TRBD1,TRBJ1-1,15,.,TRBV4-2,TGTGCCAGCAGCCAAGAAGGGACAGGGGACTCCGAAGCTTTCTTT,CASSQEGTGDSEAFF
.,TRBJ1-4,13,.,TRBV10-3,TGTGCCATCAGGGGGCAAGACGGGGAAAAACTGTTTTTT,CAIRGQDGEKLFF
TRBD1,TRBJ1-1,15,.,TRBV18,TGTGCCAGCTCACCGGGACAGGGGCGGTACACTGAAGCTTTCTTT,CASSPGQGRYTEAFF
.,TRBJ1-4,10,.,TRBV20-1,TGCAGTGCGGTAGATGAAAAACTGTTTTTT,CSAVDEKLFF
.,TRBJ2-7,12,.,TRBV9,TGTGCCAGCAGCCCCCATGAGAGCGAGCAGTACTTC,CASSPHESEQYF
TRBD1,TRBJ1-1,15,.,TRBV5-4,TGTGCCAGCAGCCCGCCGGGACAGGGGAGAACTGAAGCTTTCTTT,CASSPPGQGRTEAFF
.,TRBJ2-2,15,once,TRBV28,TGTGCCAGCAGTTTGGGGGACCCTAGAACCGGGGAGCTGTTTTTT,CASSLGDPRTGELFF
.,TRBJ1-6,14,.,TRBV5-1,TGCGCCAGCACGCCGGGACACGATTATTCACCCCTCCACTTT,CASTPGHDYSPLHF
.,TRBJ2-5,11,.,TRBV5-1,TGCGCCAGCACCCCGGGAAAGACCCAGTACTTC,CASTPGKTQYF
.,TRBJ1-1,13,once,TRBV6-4,TGTGCCAGCAGTGACATCGGGGGGACTGAAGCTTTCTTT,CASSDIGGTEAFF
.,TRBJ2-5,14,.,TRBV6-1,TGTGCCAGCAGTGACGTAGGAGGGTGGGAGACCCAGTACTTC,CASSDVGGWETQYF
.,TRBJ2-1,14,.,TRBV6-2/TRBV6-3,TGTGCCAGCAGTCCGTGGGAGCCTACCAACGAGCAGTTCTTC,CASSPWEPTNEQFF
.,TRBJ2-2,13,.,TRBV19,TGTGCCAGTATGTGGGGAAACACCGGGGAGCTGTTTTTT,CASMWGNTGELFF
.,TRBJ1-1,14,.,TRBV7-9,TGTGCCAGCAGCCCACAGGTTACGAACACTGAAGCTTTCTTT,CASSPQVTNTEAFF
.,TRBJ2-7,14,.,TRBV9,TGTGCCAGCAGCGTAGGTCCTGAGGCCTACGAGCAGTACTTC,CASSVGPEAYEQYF
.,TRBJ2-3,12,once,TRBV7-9,TGTGCCAGCAGCCCGACTGGGTGGACGCAGTATTTT,CASSPTGWTQYF
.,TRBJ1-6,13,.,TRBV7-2,TGTGCCAGCAGCTTAGATCCGGGATCACCCCTCCACTTT,CASSLDPGSPLHF
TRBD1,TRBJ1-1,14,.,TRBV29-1,TGCAGCATACAGGGACAGTCCCTTCACACTGAAGCTTTCTTT,CSIQGQSLHTEAFF
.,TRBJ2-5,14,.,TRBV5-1,TGCGCCAGCAGCTTCAACAGGGCGCAAGAGACCCAGTACTTC,CASSFNRAQETQYF
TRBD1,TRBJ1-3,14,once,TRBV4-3,TGCGCCAGCAGCCAAGACAGACAGGGGTACACCATATATTTT,CASSQDRQGYTIYF
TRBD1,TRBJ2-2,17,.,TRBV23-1,TGCGCCAGCAGTCCGACAGGGGGAAATGTAATCGCCGGGGAGCTGTTTTTT,CASSPTGGNVIAGELFF
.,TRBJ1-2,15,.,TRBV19,TGTGCCAGTAGTGCCCCCGACCAGGGGTACTCTGGCTACACCTTC,CASSAPDQGYSGYTF
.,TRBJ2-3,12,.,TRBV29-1,TGCAGTTTCCTGGGCGGGCCAGATACGCAGTATTTT,CSFLGGPDTQYF
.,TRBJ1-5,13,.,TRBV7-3,TGTGCCAGCAGCTCCGGGTTGTTTCAGCCCCAGCATTTT,CASSSGLFQPQHF
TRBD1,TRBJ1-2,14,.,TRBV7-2,TGTGCCAGCAGCTTCAACAGGGGTTTCTATGGCTACACCTTC,CASSFNRGFYGYTF
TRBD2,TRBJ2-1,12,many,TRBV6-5,TGTGCCAGCAAAGATGCGGGAGATGAGCAGTTCTTC,CASKDAGDEQFF
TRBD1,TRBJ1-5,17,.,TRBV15,TGTGCCACCAGCAGAGATGGACAGGCGAGCGGGAATCAGCCCCAGCATTTT,CATSRDGQASGNQPQHF
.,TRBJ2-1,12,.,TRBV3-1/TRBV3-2,TGTGCCAGCAGCCAATTTGGGAATGAGCAGTTCTTC,CASSQFGNEQFF
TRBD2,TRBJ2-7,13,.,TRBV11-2,TGTGCCAGCGGATCTCGGGGGGGGCACGAGCAGTACTTC,CASGSRGGHEQYF
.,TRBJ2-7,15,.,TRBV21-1,TGTGCCAGCAGCAATGTACGGGGGACCACCTACGAGCAGTACTTC,CASSNVRGTTYEQYF
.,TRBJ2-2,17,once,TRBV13,TGTGCCAGCAGTAAATTTTCCGACCGCGTAGACACCGGGGAGCTGTTTTTT,CASSKFSDRVDTGELFF
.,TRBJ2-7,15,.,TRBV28,TGTGCCAGCACAACCGACGACGGCTACTCCTACGAGCAGTACTTC,CASTTDDGYSYEQYF
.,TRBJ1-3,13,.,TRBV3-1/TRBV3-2,TGTGCCAGCAGCCAAGAGGCCGGAAACACCATATATTTT,CASSQEAGNTIYF
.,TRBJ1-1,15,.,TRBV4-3,TGCGCCAGCAGCCAAGATTCACAGCAAAACACTGAAGCTTTCTTT,CASSQDSQQNTEAFF
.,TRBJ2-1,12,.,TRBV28,TGTGCCAGCAGTGCGGGGGGACAGGGTCAGTTCTTC,CASSAGGQGQFF
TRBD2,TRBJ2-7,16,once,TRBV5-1,TGCGCCAGCAGCCCCCTGACTAGCGGGGGACCCTACGAGCAGTACTTC,CASSPLTSGGPYEQYF
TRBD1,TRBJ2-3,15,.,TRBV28,TGTGCCAGCAGTTTTCCGACAGGGGGCACAGATACGCAGTATTTT,CASSFPTGGTDTQYF
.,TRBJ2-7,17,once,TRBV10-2,TGCGCCAGCAGCGACCTAACAGGTATCGGGTACAAAACCGAGCAGTACTTC,CASSDLTGIGYKTEQYF
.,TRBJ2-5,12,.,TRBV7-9,TGTGCCAGCAGCCCCTCCAGTGAGACCCAGTACTTC,CASSPSSETQYF
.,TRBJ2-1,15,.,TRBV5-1,TGCGCCAGCAGCTTGGTAGCAGGGGCTTACAATGAGCAGTTCTTC,CASSLVAGAYNEQFF
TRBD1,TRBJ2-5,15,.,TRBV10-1,TGCGCCAGCAGTGAGTCTAACAGGGGAAAGGAGACCCAGTACTTC,CASSESNRGKETQYF